This T cell receptor (beta chain) was captured in a study of blood T cell repertoires in COVID-19. This clone appeared a few times. Generated by immunoSEQ multiplex PCR, the TCRdb table keeps only in-frame clones and is missing some. The data show about 220,000 clones, approximately 80% seen once. The length of the CDR3 is 14 residues. Germline CDR1 and CDR2: LNHDA and SQIVND (reference sequence). V lost 5 bases, J lost 0 bases, and 7 bases lay in between. The chain joins TRBV19 to TRBJ1-4, with D perhaps matching TRBD1 (5 bases). Sequenced material: peripheral blood. This receptor was obtained from a man between 40 and 49 years old who had recovered from COVID-19. This CDR3 reads CASSWGTTNEKLFF. CDR3 coding DNA: TGTGCCAGTAGTTGGGGCACAACTAATGAAAAACTGTTTTTT.